This section outlines one T cell receptor (beta chain) sequence together with its context. What it binds is unknown. This CDR3 comprises 14 residues. CDR1 is PRHDT and CDR2 is FYEKMQ in the germline V gene (reference sequence). Researchers prepared the TRB cDNA libraries using 5' RACE with UMI labels. TCRdb reworked the 5' RACE reads into one entry per CDR3 protein, no DNA. This sample's clone table lists roughly 140,000 distinct CDR3 sequences. Those CD8+ T cells considered naive were CD45RO-CCR7+CD27+CD95-. This sample is part of a study of CXCR3-negative and CXCR3-positive naive CD8 T cells. Broader study findings: CXCR3-positive naive cells had more hydrophobic TRB CDR3s than CXCR3-negative naive cells.

This clonotype was obtained from a human donor in good health. Some clones in this sample may be carry-over from other donors' samples. The chain combines TRBV13 with TRBJ2-7; no DNA is available, so the TRBD2 call from TCRdb remains unchecked. The specimen sequenced was naive CXCR3+ CD8+ T cells from blood. The subset is: CD45RO-CCR7+CD27+CD95- naive CD8+ T cells expressing CXCR3 (TNR3+). The CDR3 reads CASSFSGGYYEQYF.